This entry lists 5 T cell receptor beta chains sequenced from one sample in a study of T-cell reconstitution after alpha-beta-depleted transplantation in children. Preparing the TCRbeta library involved the use of unique molecular identifiers. TCRdb reprocessed the PCR reads with MiXCR, giving one entry per CDR3 protein. The profile shows some 840,000 distinct CDR3 sequences, 15% to 20% of them singletons. The sample was PBMCs, mostly from graft donor cells, taken 360 days after TCRalphabeta/CD19-depleted stem cell transplant. Receptors were obtained from a male patient aged 10-17 years who had a stem cell transplant for acute lymphoblastic leukemia, so the T cells may come from the graft donor.

This chain connects TRBV25-1 to TRBJ2-6; no clear D. Trimming removed 4 bases from V and 0 bases from J, with 7 bases in between. In germline, CDR1 is MGHDK, CDR2 SYGVNS. This CDR3 has 15 residues. Written as DNA, the CDR3 is TGTGCCAGCAGTGGACGTAACTCTGGGGCCAACGTCCTGACTTTC. Translating it yields CASSGRNSGANVLTF. The variable domain in full, with the rest retrieved from reference TRBV25-1 and TRBJ2-6, is EADIYQTPRYLVIGTGKKITLECSQTMGHDKMYWYQQDPGMELHLIHYSYGVNSTEKGDLSSESTVSRIRTEHFPLTLESARPSHTSQYLCASSGRNSGANVLTFGAGSRLTVL.

The chain is built from TRBV15 and TRBJ2-5; a weak D match, TRBD2 (5 bases). The CDR3 sequence is 17 residues long. CDR1 LNHNV and CDR2 YYDKDF come from the germline V gene (reference sequence). Trimming took 1 base from V and 1 from J, leaving 16 bases between them. The CDR3 is CATSRVLGLRGQETQYF. The CDR3 DNA is TGTGCCACCAGCAGAGTCCTAGGTCTCCGGGGCCAAGAGACCCAGTACTTC.

As concerns this clonotype: A much larger clone sits a single nucleotide away, making a read error possible. This chain links TRBV7-3 with TRBJ2-2; D possibly matches TRBD1 or TRBD2 (5 bases each). Per the germline V gene, CDR1 is SGHTA and CDR2 is FQGTGA. This CDR3 has 15 amino acids. Between the trimmed V and J ends, which lost 6 bases and 1 base, there was a span of 12 bases. The CDR3 sequence: CASRPTRGNTGELFF. The CDR3 DNA follows: TGTGCCAGCAGGCCCACTAGGGGGAACACCGGGGAGCTGTTTTTT.

A few counts support this clonotype. The chain recombines TRBV12-3 or TRBV12-4 with TRBJ1-6; 9 bases fit TRBD1. J was trimmed by 5 bases and V by 6 bases; bases with no gene match: 2. The CDR3 contains 14 residues. CDR3 sequence reads: CASRWTGDNSPLHF. In DNA, the CDR3 is TGTGCCAGCAGGTGGACAGGGGATAATTCACCCCTCCACTTT.

There are a few counts of this clonotype. V gene TRBV6-1 combines with J gene TRBJ1-4; no definite D call. The ends were cut back, 6 bases at V and 7 bases at J, with 15 bases in the middle. Per the germline V gene, CDR1 is MNHNS and CDR2 is SASEGT. This CDR3 spans 14 amino acids. The CDR3 spells CASSPELRGEKLFF. CDR3 bases: TGTGCCAGCAGCCCTGAGCTGAGAGGTGAAAAACTGTTTTTT.